The 18 T cell receptor beta chains presented below share a single source sample, sequenced in a study of blood T cell repertoires in COVID-19. Using immunoSEQ multiplex PCR, the repertoire was profiled, and TCRdb retains in-frame clones only, with some absent. The data show about 240,000 clones, approximately 86% seen once. The specimen was PBMCs or T cells enriched from blood (not recorded which). The receptors come from a middle-aged woman with acute COVID-19.

This rearrangement joins TRBV6-2 or TRBV6-3 to TRBJ2-2, with 7 bases that match TRBD2. The germline V gene has CDR1 MNHEY and CDR2 SVGEGT. V lost 2 bases, J lost 3 bases, and 3 bases stayed unmatched. The CDR3 is 15 amino acids. CDR3 nucleotides: TGTGCCAGCAGTTACAGCGGGACCCACACCGGGGAGCTGTTTTTT. This codes for CASSYSGTHTGELFF.

The gene calls are TRBV2 and TRBJ2-7, with 12 bases that match TRBD2. The CDR3 sequence is 14 residues long. CDR1 is SNHLY and CDR2 is FYNNEI in the germline V gene. V lost 6 bases and J lost 6; bases outside the gene matches: 6. The CDR3 loop reads CASRRVTSGSEQYF. CDR3 DNA: TGTGCCAGCAGGCGTGTGACTAGCGGGAGCGAGCAGTACTTC. The full variable domain, rest sourced from reference TRBV2 and TRBJ2-7, is EPEVTQTPSHQVTQMGQEVILRCVPISNHLYFYWYRQILGQKVEFLVSFYNNEISEKSEIFDDQFSVERPDGSNFTLKIRSTKLEDSAMYFCASRRVTSGSEQYFGPGTRLTVT.

The rearrangement links TRBV10-1 to TRBJ2-3; D gene uncertain. V was trimmed by 2 bases and J by 0 bases, leaving 9 bases between them. Germline V CDR1 and CDR2: WNHNN, SYGVQD (reference sequence). The CDR3 is 15 residues long. In DNA, the CDR3 is TGCGCCAGCAGTGAGGAAATTACAAGCACAGATACGCAGTATTTT. Translation gives CASSEEITSTDTQYF.

The V call is TRBV9, the J call TRBJ2-1; the match to TRBD2 covers 14 bases. The CDR3 is 16 amino acids. CDR1 and CDR2 (germline): SGDLS, YYNGEE. V lost 4 bases to trimming and J lost 4 bases; unmatched junction nucleotides: 4. The CDR3 DNA reads TGTGCCAGCAGCTGGAGGACTAGCGGGAGGTACAATGAGCAGTTCTTC. It translates to CASSWRTSGRYNEQFF.

The V call is TRBV10-3, the J call TRBJ2-7; D may be TRBD1 (5 bases). The V end lost 0 bases, the J end lost 1 base, and 7 bases lay between the germline ends. Per germline, CDR1 ENHRY and CDR2 SYGVKD. This CDR3 is 14 amino acids long. This CDR3 reads CAISESGHSYEQYF. DNA of the CDR3: TGTGCCATCAGTGAGTCAGGACATTCCTACGAGCAGTACTTC.

This chain uses TRBV27 with TRBJ2-7, with 9 bases matching TRBD2. J lost 3 bases, V lost 4 bases, and 7 bases had no gene match. Germline-derived CDR1 and CDR2 are MNHEY and SMNVEV (reference sequence). The CDR3 runs 15 residues. CDR3 nucleotide sequence: TGTGCCAGCAGTTCCCTGAGCGGGAGGATCTACGAGCAGTACTTC. Protein sequence: CASSSLSGRIYEQYF.

The V call is TRBV4-1, the J call TRBJ2-3, with D unclear. This CDR3 region has 14 residues. Germline V lookup: CDR1 MGHRA, CDR2 YSYEKL. Trimming took 5 bases from V and 5 from J, leaving 14 bases between them. This chain's CDR3 is CASSVPGVKDTQYF. DNA of the CDR3: TGCGCCAGCAGCGTACCGGGTGTGAAAGATACGCAGTATTTT.

The chain links TRBV6-5 to TRBJ2-1; 8 bases fit TRBD2. The V and J ends lost 6 bases and 13 bases, in that order; junction bases with no gene match: 11. Germline V gives CDR1 MNHEY, CDR2 SVGAGI. This CDR3 comprises 13 residues. The CDR3 spells CASRTGSLAAQFF. DNA for the CDR3: TGTGCCAGCAGAACAGGGTCACTAGCGGCCCAGTTCTTC.

The V and J genes are TRBV6-2 or TRBV6-3 and TRBJ2-1, with 7 nucleotides matching TRBD1. This CDR3 spans 11 amino acids. Losses at the gene ends were 4 bases for V and 16 bases for J; bases not matched to a gene: 7. CDR1 is MNHEY, CDR2 SVGEGT, per germline. The CDR3 nucleotides are TGTGCCAGCAGTTCCGGGACAGAGTCATTCTTC. Residues: CASSSGTESFF.

The table lists this clone with a count of one. This chain uses TRBV7-6 with TRBJ2-1; D is perhaps TRBD1 (6 bases). CDR1 and CDR2 (germline): SGHVS, FNYEAQ. Trimming took 4 bases from V and 5 from J, leaving 15 bases between them. This CDR3 contains 15 residues. The CDR3 protein is CASSYTGQPDNEQFF. DNA for the CDR3: TGTGCCAGCAGCTACACAGGACAGCCGGACAATGAGCAGTTCTTC. Looking up the rest from reference TRBV7-6 and TRBJ2-1 gives the full variable domain: GAGVSQSPRYKVTKRGQDVALRCDPISGHVSLYWYRQALGQGPEFLTYFNYEAQQDKSGLPNDRFSAERPEGSISTLTIQRTEQRDSAMYRCASSYTGQPDNEQFFGPGTRLTVL.

The CDR3 DNA follows: TGTGCCATTACAGGTGGGATCACCAGCTACGAGCAGTACTTC. Translated, it gives CAITGGITSYEQYF. The genes are TRBV7-9 and TRBJ2-7; the D gene is possibly TRBD1 (5 bases). The germline CDR1 and CDR2 sequences are SEHNR and FQNEAQ (reference sequence). V gave up 10 bases and J gave up 3 bases, with 19 bases separating them. The CDR3 length is 14 residues.

This chain uses TRBV5-4 with TRBJ2-7; 10 bases fit TRBD1. CDR1 SGHNT and CDR2 YYREEE come from the germline V gene (reference sequence). Trimming cost V 0 bases and J 3 bases; bases outside gene matches: 3. This CDR3 is built from 15 residues. The CDR3 loop reads CASSLGGDRGYEQYF. Here the CDR3 DNA reads TGTGCCAGCAGCTTGGGAGGGGACAGGGGCTACGAGCAGTACTTC. The entire variable domain, with the rest obtained from reference TRBV5-4 and TRBJ2-7, is as follows: ETGVTQSPTHLIKTRGQQVTLRCSSQSGHNTVSWYQQALGQGPQFIFQYYREEENGRGNFPPRFSGLQFPNYSSELNVNALELDDSALYLCASSLGGDRGYEQYFGPGTRLTVT.

The rearrangement uses TRBV24-1 and TRBJ1-2; D is possibly TRBD1 (6 bases). CDR3 size: 16 residues. Per the germline V gene, CDR1 is KGHDR and CDR2 is SFDVKD. The V gene lost 0 bases and the J gene lost 3 bases, with 13 bases spanning the gap. As DNA, the CDR3 is TGTGCCACCAGTGATTTGGACGGGCAGGGGTACTATGGCTACACCTTC. This encodes CATSDLDGQGYYGYTF.

As concerns this clone: At the DNA level, this CDR3 is encoded by other sequences in the same sample as well. The rearrangement joins TRBV19 to TRBJ1-5, with 9 positions matching TRBD1. CDR3 length: 14 amino acids. V dropped 4 bases and J dropped 7; count of bases not matched to a gene: 5. Germline V gene sequence: CDR1 LNHDA, CDR2 SQIVND (reference sequence). CDR3 nucleotides: TGTGCCAGTAGTACCCGGGACAGGGACCAGCCCCAGCATTTT. Translated: CASSTRDRDQPQHF.

The chain has TRBV24-1 and TRBJ1-2, with D perhaps TRBD1 (5 bases). The CDR3 has 16 amino acids. V shed 1 base and J shed 6 bases, with 17 bases lying between them. Germline V gene data show CDR1 as KGHDR and CDR2 as SFDVKD. The CDR3 sequence is CATSDFGTGGVDGYTF. In DNA, the CDR3 is TGTGCCACCAGTGATTTTGGGACGGGGGGAGTGGATGGCTACACCTTC.

The chain is built from TRBV6-5 and TRBJ1-4; 10 positions agree with TRBD1. Germline V gene data show CDR1 as MNHEY and CDR2 as SVGAGI. This CDR3 is 14 amino acids long. V was pared by 2 bases and J by 7 bases, with 1 base of the junction left unmatched. CDR3 residues: CASSYGQGGEKLFF. CDR3 coding DNA: TGTGCCAGCAGTTACGGACAGGGGGGTGAAAAACTGTTTTTT.

The rearrangement joins TRBV11-3 to TRBJ1-1; tentative D call: TRBD1 (5 bases). CDR3 size: 13 residues. Germline loops: CDR1 SGHNT, CDR2 YENEEA. The V end was cut by 3 bases, the J end by 7 bases, with 12 bases between. As DNA, the CDR3 is TGTGCCAGCAGCTTTTCCTTCAGGGATGAAGCTTTCTTT. Amino acids: CASSFSFRDEAFF.

The genes are TRBV19 and TRBJ1-2, with 8 nucleotides matching TRBD1. Per germline, CDR1 LNHDA and CDR2 SQIVND (reference sequence). The CDR3 runs 17 residues. V gave up 5 bases and J gave up 4 bases; unmatched junction bases: 15. CDR3 sequence reads: CASSPGQGGWSIYGYTF. In nucleotides, the CDR3 is TGTGCCAGTAGTCCAGGACAGGGTGGCTGGTCCATCTATGGCTACACCTTC. The full variable domain, with the rest looked up from reference TRBV19 and TRBJ1-2, is DGGITQSPKYLFRKEGQNVTLSCEQNLNHDAMYWYRQDPGQGLRLIYYSQIVNDFQKGDIAEGYSVSREKKESFPLTVTSAQKNPTAFYLCASSPGQGGWSIYGYTFGSGTRLTVV.